This T cell receptor (beta chain) appears in the sequencing data of a study of blood T cells in healthy people across ages. Study-level findings and limits: The study lacked donor CMV status, which possibly confounded expanded clonotype changes.

CDR1 SGHTA and CDR2 FQGTGA come from the germline V gene. The CDR3 extends over 13 amino acids. V was trimmed by 5 bases and J by 7 bases, leaving 14 bases between them. Concerning this clonotype itself: Its antigen remains unidentified.

A J-beta primer mix and a sample-barcoded 5' primer were used in a second PCR of roughly 6 to 11 cycles. Each CDR3 protein gets one entry after TCRdb re-called the 5' RACE reads with MiXCR. The repertoire consists of 1.5 million to 2 million distinct CDR3 sequences, with about 35% occurring once and the leading ten covering over 9%. The chain employs TRBV7-3 and TRBJ1-2; no firm D call. The sequence was collected from a woman aged 30 to 39 in good health. The material sequenced was blood. CDR3 region: CASSPGSPGGYTF. The CDR3 nucleotides read TGTGCCAGCAGCCCTGGATCTCCCGGTGGCTACACCTTC.